A single sample is the source of the 5 T cell receptor beta chains below, sequenced in a study of OX40 agonist ivuxolimab in advanced cancers. Some clones are missing from TCRdb's copy, which holds only in-frame ones; the method was immunoSEQ multiplex PCR. The table has around 95,000 clones, 90% seen once. The specimen comprised CD4+ or CD8+ T cells sorted from blood, sampled in a trial of the OX40 agonist ivuxolimab. The receptors were sampled from an adult with an advanced solid tumor such as melanoma, head and neck, liver or kidney cancer.

The rearrangement links TRBV28 to TRBJ1-3, with D maybe TRBD1 (6 bases). Between the trimmed V and J ends, which lost 6 bases and 0 bases, there was a span of 12 bases. Germline CDR1 MDHEN, CDR2 SYDVKM. This CDR3 contains 15 residues. DNA for the CDR3: TGTGCCAGCAGGGAAGGGGGAACCTCTGGAAACACCATATATTTT. This sequence encodes CASREGGTSGNTIYF.

The rearrangement joins TRBV19 to TRBJ1-4, with D possibly TRBD1 on 6 matching bases. The CDR3 extends over 18 amino acids. Germline CDR1 LNHDA, CDR2 SQIVND (reference sequence). Trimming took 5 bases from V and 0 from J, leaving 19 bases between them. The CDR3 region is CASSAPRDTGPTNEKLFF. In nucleotides, the CDR3 is TGTGCCAGTAGTGCTCCAAGGGACACGGGGCCAACTAATGAAAAACTGTTTTTT.

This clone has only one observation. The rearrangement uses TRBV28 and TRBJ1-4; D gene unclear. Trimming removed 2 bases from V and 6 bases from J, with 7 bases in between. The CDR3 is 13 residues long. CDR1 and CDR2 from the germline V gene are MDHEN and SYDVKM. The CDR3 spells CASSLVGDEKLFF. The CDR3 nucleotides are TGTGCCAGCAGTTTAGTAGGTGATGAAAAACTGTTTTTT.

V usage is TRBV7-8 and J usage is TRBJ2-5; D not certain. Germline V gene lookup returns CDR1 SGHVS and CDR2 FQNEAQ. Trimming removed 7 bases at V and 5 bases at J, with 29 bases between. This CDR3 is built from 18 residues. In DNA form, the CDR3 reads TGTGCCAGCACCCTATGGGCCTTCTCGCGGATCGTGGGGGAGACCCAGTACTTC. Translation: CASTLWAFSRIVGETQYF. The full variable domain, with the rest looked up from reference TRBV7-8 and TRBJ2-5, is GAGVSQSPRYKVAKRGQDVALRCDPISGHVSLFWYQQALGQGPEFLTYFQNEAQLDKSGLPSDRFFAERPEGSVSTLKIQRTQQEDSAVYLCASTLWAFSRIVGETQYFGPGTRLLVL.

The CDR3 nucleotides are TGTGCCAGTAGTCGGTGGTTTTCTGAACCCGAGACCCAGTACTTC. This gives the protein CASSRWFSEPETQYF. V and J are TRBV19 and TRBJ2-5; D gene unclear. This CDR3 has 15 residues. V lost 5 bases, J lost 5 bases, and 18 bases lay in between. Germline CDR1 reads LNHDA; CDR2 reads SQIVND (reference sequence).